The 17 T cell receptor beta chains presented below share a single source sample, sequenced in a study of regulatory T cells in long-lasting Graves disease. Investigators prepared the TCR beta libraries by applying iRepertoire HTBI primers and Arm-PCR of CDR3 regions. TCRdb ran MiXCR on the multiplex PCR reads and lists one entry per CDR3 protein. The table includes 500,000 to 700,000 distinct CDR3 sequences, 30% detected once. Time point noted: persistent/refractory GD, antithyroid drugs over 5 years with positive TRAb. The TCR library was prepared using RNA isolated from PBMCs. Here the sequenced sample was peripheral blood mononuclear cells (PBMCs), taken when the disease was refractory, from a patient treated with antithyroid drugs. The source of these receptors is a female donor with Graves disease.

The CDR3 DNA reads TGCAGCTCAGGGACAGAAGCTTTCTTT. Protein sequence: CSSGTEAFF. The V and J genes are TRBV29-1 and TRBJ1-1; weak D call: TRBD1 (6 bases). The CDR3 has 9 residues. CDR1 and CDR2 (germline): SQVTM, ANQGSEA. Trimming left V 8 bases short and J 8 bases short, with 9 bases between.

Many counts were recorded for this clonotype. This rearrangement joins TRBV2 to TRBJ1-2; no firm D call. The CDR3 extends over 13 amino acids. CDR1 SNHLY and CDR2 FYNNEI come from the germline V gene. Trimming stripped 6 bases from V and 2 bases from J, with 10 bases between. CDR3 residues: CASRMTVNYGYTF. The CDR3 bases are TGTGCCAGCAGAATGACGGTGAACTATGGCTACACCTTC.

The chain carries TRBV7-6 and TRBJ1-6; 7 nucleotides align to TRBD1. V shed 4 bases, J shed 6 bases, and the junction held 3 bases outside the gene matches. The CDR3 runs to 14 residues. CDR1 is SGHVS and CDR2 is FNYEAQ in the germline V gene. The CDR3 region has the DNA TGTGCCAGCAGCTCAGGGGGGTTTAATTCACCCCTCCACTTT. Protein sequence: CASSSGGFNSPLHF.

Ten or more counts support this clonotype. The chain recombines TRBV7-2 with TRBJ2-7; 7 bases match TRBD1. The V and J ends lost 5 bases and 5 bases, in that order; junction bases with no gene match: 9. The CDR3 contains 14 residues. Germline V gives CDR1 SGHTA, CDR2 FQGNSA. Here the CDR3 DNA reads TGTGCCAGCAGCCCACAGACAGGGCGGCACGAGCAGTACTTC. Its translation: CASSPQTGRHEQYF.

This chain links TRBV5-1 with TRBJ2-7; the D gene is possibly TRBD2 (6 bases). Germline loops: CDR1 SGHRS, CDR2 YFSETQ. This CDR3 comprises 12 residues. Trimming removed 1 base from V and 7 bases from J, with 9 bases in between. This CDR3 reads CASSLRDSEQYF. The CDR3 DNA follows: TGCGCCAGCAGCTTGCGGGACTCAGAGCAGTACTTC. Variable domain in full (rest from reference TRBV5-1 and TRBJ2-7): KAGVTQTPRYLIKTRGQQVTLSCSPISGHRSVSWYQQTPGQGLQFLFEYFSETQRNKGNFPGRFSGRQFSNSRSEMNVSTLELGDSALYLCASSLRDSEQYFGPGTRLTVT.

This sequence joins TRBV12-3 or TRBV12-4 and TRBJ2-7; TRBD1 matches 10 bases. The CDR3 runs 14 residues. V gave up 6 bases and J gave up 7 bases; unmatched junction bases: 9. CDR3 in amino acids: CASSHRQGAREQYF. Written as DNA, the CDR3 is TGTGCCAGCAGCCATCGACAGGGGGCAAGGGAGCAGTACTTC.

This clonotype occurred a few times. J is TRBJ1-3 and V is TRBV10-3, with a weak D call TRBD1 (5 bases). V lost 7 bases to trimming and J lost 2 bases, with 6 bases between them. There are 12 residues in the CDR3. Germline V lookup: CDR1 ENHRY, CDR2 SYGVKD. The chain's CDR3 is CAIKGTGNTIYF. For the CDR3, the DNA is TGTGCCATCAAGGGGACTGGAAACACCATATATTTT.

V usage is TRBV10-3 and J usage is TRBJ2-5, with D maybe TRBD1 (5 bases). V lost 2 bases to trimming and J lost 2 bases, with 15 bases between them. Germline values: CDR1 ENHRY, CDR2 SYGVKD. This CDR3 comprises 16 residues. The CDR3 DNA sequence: TGTGCCATCAGTGAGAGGGGAAGGGATCTTCAAGAGACCCAGTACTTC. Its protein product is CAISERGRDLQETQYF.

CDR3 in DNA: TGCAGCGTTGAGAAGAGAGACGAGGCGGAGCAGTACTTC. It specifies CSVEKRDEAEQYF. V is TRBV29-1 and J is TRBJ2-7; the D is unclear. The CDR3 has 13 amino acids. Germline assignment: CDR1 SQVTM and CDR2 ANQGSEA. The ends were cut back, 3 bases at V and 7 bases at J, with 16 bases in the middle.

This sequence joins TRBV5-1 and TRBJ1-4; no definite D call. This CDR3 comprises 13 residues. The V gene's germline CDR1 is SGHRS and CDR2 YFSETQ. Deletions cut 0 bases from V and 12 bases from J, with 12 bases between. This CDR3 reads CASSLVEEEELFF. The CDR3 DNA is TGCGCCAGCAGCTTGGTTGAGGAAGAAGAACTGTTTTTT.

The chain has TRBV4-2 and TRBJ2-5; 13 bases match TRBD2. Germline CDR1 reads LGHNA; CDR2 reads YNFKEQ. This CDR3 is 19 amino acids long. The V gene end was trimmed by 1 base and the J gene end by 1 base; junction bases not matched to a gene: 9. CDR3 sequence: CASSQGTSGRNMAQETQYF. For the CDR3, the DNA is TGTGCCAGCAGCCAAGGGACTAGCGGGAGAAATATGGCCCAAGAGACCCAGTACTTC.

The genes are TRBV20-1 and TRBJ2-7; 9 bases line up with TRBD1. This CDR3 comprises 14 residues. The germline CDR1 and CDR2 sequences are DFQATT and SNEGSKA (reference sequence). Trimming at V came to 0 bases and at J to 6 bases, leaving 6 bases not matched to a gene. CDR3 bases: TGCAGTGCTAGAGATTCGGACAGGGGCGGCGAGCAGTACTTC. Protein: CSARDSDRGGEQYF.

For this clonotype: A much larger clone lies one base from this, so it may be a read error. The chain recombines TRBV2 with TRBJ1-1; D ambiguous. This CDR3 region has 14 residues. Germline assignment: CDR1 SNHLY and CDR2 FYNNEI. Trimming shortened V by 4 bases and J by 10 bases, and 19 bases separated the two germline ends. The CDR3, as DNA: TGTGCCAGCAGTGCCCCCCGACGACACCTGGGAGCTTTCTTT. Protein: CASSAPRRHLGAFF.

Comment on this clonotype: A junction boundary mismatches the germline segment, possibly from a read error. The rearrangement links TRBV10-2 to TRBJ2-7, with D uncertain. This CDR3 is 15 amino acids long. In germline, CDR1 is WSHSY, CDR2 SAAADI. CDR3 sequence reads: CASSERSPPSYGQYF. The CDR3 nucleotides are TGCGCCAGCAGTGAGCGGTCTCCCCCCTCCTACGGGCAGTACTTC.

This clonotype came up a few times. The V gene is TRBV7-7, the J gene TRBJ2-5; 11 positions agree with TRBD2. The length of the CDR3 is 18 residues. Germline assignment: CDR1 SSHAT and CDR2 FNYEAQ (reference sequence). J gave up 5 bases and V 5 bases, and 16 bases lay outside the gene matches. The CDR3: CASSPGRASGRPSETQYF. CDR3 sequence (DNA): TGTGCCAGCAGCCCCGGTAGGGCTAGCGGGAGGCCGAGTGAGACCCAGTACTTC.

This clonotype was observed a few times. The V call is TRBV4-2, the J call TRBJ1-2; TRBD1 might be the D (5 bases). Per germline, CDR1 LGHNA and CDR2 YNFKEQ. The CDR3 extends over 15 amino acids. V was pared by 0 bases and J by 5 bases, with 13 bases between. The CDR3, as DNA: TGTGCCAGCAGCCAAGATGGGGCAGCAGTTTATGGCTACACCTTC. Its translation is CASSQDGAAVYGYTF.

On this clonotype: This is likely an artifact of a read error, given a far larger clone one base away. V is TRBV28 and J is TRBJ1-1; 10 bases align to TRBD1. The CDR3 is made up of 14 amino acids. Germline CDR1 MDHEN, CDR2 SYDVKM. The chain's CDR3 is CASSSGQGNTVAFF. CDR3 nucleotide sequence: TGTGCCAGCAGTTCGGGACAGGGGAACACTGTAGCTTTCTTT.